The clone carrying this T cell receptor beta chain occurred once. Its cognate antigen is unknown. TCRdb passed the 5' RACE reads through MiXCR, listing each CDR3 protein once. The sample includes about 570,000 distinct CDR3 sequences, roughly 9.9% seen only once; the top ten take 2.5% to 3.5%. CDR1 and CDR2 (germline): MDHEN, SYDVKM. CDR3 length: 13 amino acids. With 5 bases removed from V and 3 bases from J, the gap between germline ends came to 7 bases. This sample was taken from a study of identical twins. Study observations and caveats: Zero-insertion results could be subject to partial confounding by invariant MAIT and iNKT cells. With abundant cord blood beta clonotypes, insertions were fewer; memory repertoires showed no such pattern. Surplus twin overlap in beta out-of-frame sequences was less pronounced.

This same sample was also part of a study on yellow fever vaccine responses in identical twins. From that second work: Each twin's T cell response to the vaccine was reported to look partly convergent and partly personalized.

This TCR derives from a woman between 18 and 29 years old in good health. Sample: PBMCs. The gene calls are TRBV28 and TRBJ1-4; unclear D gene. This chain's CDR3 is CASSSSANEKLFF. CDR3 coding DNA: TGTGCCAGCAGTAGTAGTGCTAATGAAAAACTGTTTTTT.